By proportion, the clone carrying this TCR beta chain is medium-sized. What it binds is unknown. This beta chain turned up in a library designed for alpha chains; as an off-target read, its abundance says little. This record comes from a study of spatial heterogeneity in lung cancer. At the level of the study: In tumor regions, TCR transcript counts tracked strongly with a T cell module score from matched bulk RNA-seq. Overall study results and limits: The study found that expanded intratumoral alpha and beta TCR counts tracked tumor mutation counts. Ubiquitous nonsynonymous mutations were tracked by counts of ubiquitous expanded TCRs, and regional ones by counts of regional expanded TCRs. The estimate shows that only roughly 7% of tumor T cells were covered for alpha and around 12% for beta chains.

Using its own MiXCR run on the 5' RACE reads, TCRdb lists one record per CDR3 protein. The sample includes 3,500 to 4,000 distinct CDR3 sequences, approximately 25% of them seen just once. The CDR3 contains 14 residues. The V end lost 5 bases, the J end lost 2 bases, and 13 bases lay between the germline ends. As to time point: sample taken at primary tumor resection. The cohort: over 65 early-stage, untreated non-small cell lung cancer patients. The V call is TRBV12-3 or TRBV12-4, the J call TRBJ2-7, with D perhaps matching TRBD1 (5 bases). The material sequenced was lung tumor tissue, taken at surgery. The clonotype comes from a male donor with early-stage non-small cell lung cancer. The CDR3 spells CASSRLGRTYEQYF. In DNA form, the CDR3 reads TGTGCCAGCAGTCGTCTGGGGCGAACCTACGAGCAGTACTTC.